Listed below are T cell receptor beta chains from one sample, sequenced in a study of cytomegalovirus exposure and HLA in healthy donors. Sequencing used immunoSEQ multiplex PCR; TCRdb keeps in-frame clones, though not all of them. Counted here are about 98,000 clones, roughly 77% occurring once; the ten biggest clones make up about 1.5%. Sequences were obtained from PBMCs. These receptor sequences come from a man aged 40-49 years in good health and CMV-seronegative. The CDR3 runs from the conserved cysteine through the conserved F or W. The D gene is left open where the match is weak. Not all rows give a size; the values are once, few, many and, for expanded clones, a class.

J | size | D | V | DNA | CDR3
TRBJ1-1 | NA | NA | TRBV14 | TGTGCCAGCAGCCAGTGGGGGGGTGGCGCTGAAGCTTTCTTT | CASSQWGGGAEAFF
TRBJ2-2 | NA | NA | TRBV7-8 | TGTGCCAGCAGCCGTGCTAATGCAGGGGAGCTGTTTTTT | CASSRANAGELFF
TRBJ1-2 | NA | NA | TRBV6-1 | TGTGCCAGCAGTGAAGATCAGGGCGGCTACACCTTC | CASSEDQGGYTF
TRBJ1-6 | NA | NA | TRBV7-9 | TGTGCCAGCAGTCAACTCTATTCACCCCTCCACTTT | CASSQLYSPLHF
TRBJ2-1 | NA | TRBD1 | TRBV5-1 | TGCGCCAGCAGCCAGGTAGGGGGCCCCTACAATGAGCAGTTCTTC | CASSQVGGPYNEQFF
TRBJ1-1 | NA | TRBD1 | TRBV19 | TGTGCCAGTAGGTCAGGGGGTGGAACTGAAGCTTTCTTT | CASRSGGGTEAFF
TRBJ2-7 | NA | TRBD2 | TRBV7-9 | TGTGCCAGCAGACGGGAGGGAACCTACGAGCAGTACTTC | CASRREGTYEQYF
TRBJ2-3 | NA | NA | TRBV5-4 | TGTGCCAGCAGCTTGCTTGTTGAGGGCACAGATACGCAGTATTTT | CASSLLVEGTDTQYF
TRBJ1-5 | few | NA | TRBV18 | TGTGCCAGCTCACCATCATCCGGGGGGACCCATCAGCCCCAGCATTTT | CASSPSSGGTHQPQHF
TRBJ2-3 | NA | TRBD2 | TRBV28 | TGTGCCAGCAGTTCCTCATCCGGGGGGACAGATACGCAGTATTTT | CASSSSSGGTDTQYF
TRBJ2-1 | NA | NA | TRBV6-1 | TGTGCCAGCAGTGATGACAGGTCCTACAATGAGCAGTTCTTC | CASSDDRSYNEQFF
TRBJ2-7 | few | NA | TRBV19 | TGTGCCAGTAGTATCGGGAGAAGCGAGCAGTACTTC | CASSIGRSEQYF
TRBJ2-7 | NA | TRBD2 | TRBV7-2 | TGTGCCAGCAGCTTAGGAGGACTAGCGTACGAGCAGTACTTC | CASSLGGLAYEQYF
TRBJ2-5 | NA | TRBD2 | TRBV5-1 | TGCGCCAGCAGCCAGGGACTAGCGGGGGTGTGGACCCAGTACTTC | CASSQGLAGVWTQYF
TRBJ1-1 | NA | NA | TRBV7-2 | TGTGCCAGCAGCTTAGGCAGGGTCACTGAAGCTTTCTTT | CASSLGRVTEAFF
TRBJ2-5 | few | NA | TRBV2 | TGTGCCAGCAGTGGGGACAACCAAGAGACCCAGTACTTC | CASSGDNQETQYF
TRBJ2-3 | NA | TRBD1 | TRBV9 | TGTGCCAGCAGCATCAGGACAGGGGAGGTCACAGATACGCAGTATTTT | CASSIRTGEVTDTQYF
TRBJ1-3 | NA | NA | TRBV4-1 | TGCGCCAGCAGCCAACTGACAACTGGAAACACCATATATTTT | CASSQLTTGNTIYF